This is a list of T cell receptor beta chains from one sample in a study of siplizumab effects on memory and regulatory T cells. Assay used: immunoSEQ multiplex PCR; TCRdb lists only in-frame clones, some missing. The sample contains some 100,000 clones, 91% of which appear only once. What was sequenced was CD4+ T cells sorted from blood. These receptors all come from a human donor in good health. CDR3s include the opening cysteine and the closing phenylalanine or tryptophan. Each record gives: clone size, V gene, D gene, J gene, CDR3 length, CDR3 protein, CDR3 DNA. The D gene is left open where the match is weak. Only part of the rows carry a size: once, few, many, or a class if the clone is expanded.

>few|TRBV11-1|NA|TRBJ1-1|12
CASSTRTAEAFF
TGTGCCAGCAGCACCCGGACAGCTGAAGCTTTCTTT
>NA|TRBV18|NA|TRBJ2-2|16
CASSPRVDSNTGELFF
TGTGCCAGCTCACCACGCGTGGACAGCAACACCGGGGAGCTGTTTTTT
>NA|TRBV4-2|TRBD2|TRBJ2-7|16
CASSQDNSGGTYEQYF
TGTGCCAGCAGCCAAGATAATAGCGGGGGGACCTACGAGCAGTACTTC
>NA|TRBV6-5|NA|TRBJ1-4|16
CASSYSTIGQGEKLFF
TGTGCCAGCAGTTACTCGACGATTGGCCAGGGTGAAAAACTGTTTTTT
>NA|TRBV9|NA|TRBJ1-4|12
CASREERKKLFF
TGTGCCAGCCGGGAAGAGCGGAAAAAACTGTTTTTT
>once|TRBV5-4|NA|TRBJ1-2|13
CASSSNLNYGYTF
TGTGCCAGCAGCTCTAACCTTAACTATGGCTACACCTTC
>NA|TRBV5-1|NA|TRBJ2-3|13
CASNLAETDTQYF
TGCGCCAGCAACTTAGCGGAGACAGATACGCAGTATTTT
>NA|TRBV7-9|TRBD2|TRBJ2-3|15
CASSKTSSSTDTQYF
TGTGCCAGCAGCAAGACTAGCTCGAGCACAGATACGCAGTATTTT
>NA|TRBV4-3|TRBD1|TRBJ1-2|14
CASSLTGANYGYTF
TGCGCCAGCAGCCTGACAGGGGCTAACTATGGCTACACCTTC
>NA|TRBV5-6|NA|TRBJ2-7|12
CASSFITYEQYF
TGTGCCAGCAGCTTCATTACTTACGAGCAGTACTTC
>NA|TRBV7-8|TRBD1|TRBJ1-1|16
CASSLGRGRGETEAFF
TGTGCCAGCAGCTTAGGCAGGGGGAGGGGGGAAACTGAAGCTTTCTTT
>NA|TRBV11-1|NA|TRBJ1-4|15
CASSSTAVPREKLFF
TGTGCCAGCAGCTCCACAGCAGTCCCCCGGGAAAAACTGTTTTTT
>NA|TRBV28|NA|TRBJ2-5|11
CASERGYGLHF
TGTGCCAGCGAAAGGGGGTACGGACTCCACTTC
>NA|TRBV5-1|TRBD1|TRBJ2-7|15
CASRVGWTGGYEQYF
TGCGCCAGCAGGGTGGGATGGACAGGGGGGTACGAGCAGTACTTC
>NA|TRBV6-5|NA|TRBJ2-7|12
CASSASGYEQYF
TGTGCCAGCTCCGCTTCCGGTTACGAGCAGTACTTC
>NA|TRBV9|NA|TRBJ2-7|11
CASSVGYEQYF
TGTGCCAGCAGCGTAGGTTACGAGCAGTACTTC
>NA|TRBV5-1|NA|TRBJ2-1|15
CASSSQENSYNEQFF
TGCGCCAGCAGCTCCCAGGAGAACTCCTACAATGAGCAGTTCTTC
>NA|TRBV7-7|NA|TRBJ2-3|13
CASSLGGTDTQYF
TGTGCCAGCAGCTTAGGGGGGACAGATACGCAGTATTTT
>NA|TRBV19|NA|TRBJ2-7|14
CASTLGPPSYEQYF
TGTGCCAGTACCCTAGGGCCACCCTCCTACGAGCAGTACTTC
>few|TRBV6-1|NA|TRBJ1-6|14
CASSEAGNNSPLHF
TGTGCCAGCAGTGAAGCAGGAAATAATTCACCCCTCCACTTT
>NA|TRBV5-6|NA|TRBJ1-4|14
CASSLDSWNEKLFF
TGTGCCAGCAGCTTGGACAGCTGGAATGAAAAACTGTTTTTT
>NA|TRBV30|NA|TRBJ2-5|12
CAWSVLGETQYF
TGTGCCTGGAGTGTATTAGGGGAGACCCAGTACTTC
>NA|TRBV19|NA|TRBJ1-6|17
CASKRTTGALGDSPLHF
TGTGCCAGCAAAAGGACGACCGGGGCCCTTGGGGATTCACCCCTCCACTTT
>few|TRBV11-2|NA|TRBJ2-3|14
CASSPGWSTDTQYF
TGTGCCAGCAGCCCGGGTTGGAGCACAGATACGCAGTATTTT
>once|TRBV21-1|NA|TRBJ2-7|13
CASSKKRTYEQYF
TGTGCCAGCAGCAAAAAGAGGACATACGAGCAGTACTTC
>NA|TRBV2|NA|TRBJ1-5|13
CASSHEGWQPQHF
TGTGCCAGCAGTCATGAGGGTTGGCAGCCCCAGCATTTT
>NA|TRBV6-6|NA|TRBJ1-1|13
CASSLGQNTEAFF
TGTGCCAGCAGTCTCGGACAGAACACTGAAGCTTTCTTT
>NA|TRBV6-4|NA|TRBJ2-1|13
CASSVGGANEQFF
TGTGCCAGCAGTGTCGGGGGTGCCAATGAGCAGTTCTTC
>NA|TRBV11-2|TRBD1|TRBJ2-2|15
CASSLGQTNTGELFF
TGTGCCAGCAGCTTGGGACAGACCAACACCGGGGAGCTGTTTTTT
>once|TRBV23-1|NA|TRBJ2-7|12
CAITARHYEQYF
TGCGCCATCACCGCCAGGCACTACGAGCAGTACTTC
>NA|TRBV27|NA|TRBJ1-2|14
CATSPPGRVDGYTF
TGTGCCACCTCCCCCCCGGGCAGGGTCGATGGCTACACCTTC
>once|TRBV29-1|NA|TRBJ2-3|12
CSVAVSTDTQYF
TGCAGCGTTGCTGTCTCCACAGATACGCAGTATTTT
>NA|TRBV19|NA|TRBJ2-3|12
CASSIFRDTQYF
TGTGCCAGTAGTATTTTTCGGGATACGCAGTATTTT
>NA|TRBV7-3|TRBD1|TRBJ2-7|13
CASSRNRGYEQYF
TGTGCCAGCAGCCGGAACAGGGGATACGAGCAGTACTTC
>NA|TRBV7-9|NA|TRBJ1-1|13
CASSLGGKAEAFF
TGTGCCAGCAGCTTAGGTGGTAAGGCTGAAGCTTTCTTT
>NA|TRBV18|NA|TRBJ1-3|15
CASSSTGVSGNTIYF
TGTGCCAGCTCATCGACAGGCGTCTCTGGAAACACCATATATTTT
>NA|TRBV7-9|TRBD1|TRBJ1-1|15
CASSPGTGGWTEAFF
TGTGCCAGCAGCCCCGGGACAGGGGGTTGGACTGAAGCTTTCTTT
>once|TRBV5-4|TRBD2|TRBJ2-5|14
CASSSRAGGETQYF
TGTGCCAGCAGCTCACGAGCGGGAGGAGAGACCCAGTACTTC
>NA|TRBV7-6|TRBD1|TRBJ2-7|14
CASSQTGAWDEQYF
TGTGCCAGCAGCCAGACAGGGGCTTGGGACGAGCAGTACTTC
>NA|TRBV5-6|NA|TRBJ2-5|15
CASSLSLTYQETQYF
TGTGCCAGCAGCTTGAGCCTAACGTACCAAGAGACCCAGTACTTC
>NA|TRBV6-6|TRBD1|TRBJ2-5|14
CASRGTGGQETQYF
TGTGCCAGCAGAGGGACAGGGGGACAAGAGACCCAGTACTTC